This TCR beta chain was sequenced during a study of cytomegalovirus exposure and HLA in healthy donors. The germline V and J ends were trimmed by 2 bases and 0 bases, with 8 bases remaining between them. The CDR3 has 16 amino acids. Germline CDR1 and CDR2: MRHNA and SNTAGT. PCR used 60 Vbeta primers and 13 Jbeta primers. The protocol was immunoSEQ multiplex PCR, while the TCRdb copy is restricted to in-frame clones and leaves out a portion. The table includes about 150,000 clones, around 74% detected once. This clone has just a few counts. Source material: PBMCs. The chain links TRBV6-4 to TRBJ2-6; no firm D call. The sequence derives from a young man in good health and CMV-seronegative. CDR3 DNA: TGTGCCAGCAGTGACAGTCGCAGCTCTGGGGCCAACGTCCTGACTTTC. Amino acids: CASSDSRSSGANVLTF.